Shown below are 32 T cell receptor beta chains from a single sample sequenced in a study of shared clonotypes between healthy human individuals. Produced via immunoSEQ multiplex PCR; TCRdb's table is partial and in-frame only. The table shows roughly 700,000 clones, with roughly 91% occurring only once. Specimen: memory CD8+ T cells from PBMCs. The subset denotes: CD45RO+ cells pooled with CCR7-negative TemRA cells. These TCRs come from a man aged 18 to 29 in good health. Some clones in this sample may be carry-over from other donors' samples.

This clone was counted once. The chain has TRBV28 and TRBJ2-4; TRBD1 agrees at 9 bases. The trim removed 5 bases at V and 8 bases at J, leaving 7 bases unmatched. The V gene's germline CDR1 is MDHEN and CDR2 SYDVKM. The CDR3 totals 14 residues. This CDR3 reads CASSRTGEVDIQYF. The CDR3 nucleotides are TGTGCCAGCAGTAGGACAGGGGAGGTGGACATTCAGTACTTC.

V is TRBV10-3 and J is TRBJ2-1, with 10 bases that match TRBD2. Germline CDR1 reads ENHRY; CDR2 reads SYGVKD. V gave up 9 bases and J gave up 3 bases; unmatched junction bases: 11. CDR3 length: 16 amino acids. CDR3 amino acids: CAIGTAGTSVYNEQFF. CDR3 coding DNA: TGTGCCATTGGGACCGCCGGGACTAGCGTCTACAATGAGCAGTTCTTC.

The chain combines TRBV23-1 with TRBJ2-7; no clear D. TRBV23-1 qualifies as an ORF whose function is uncertain. V was clipped by 1 base and J by 7 bases, with 17 bases between them. The CDR3 runs 15 residues. CDR3 nucleotides: TGCGCCAGCAGTCAATTGTGGGGAACCGGATTAGAGCAGTACTTC. It encodes CASSQLWGTGLEQYF.

The chain couples TRBV4-1 to TRBJ1-5; D gene uncertain. V was trimmed by 2 bases and J by 5 bases, leaving 10 bases between them. Per the germline V gene, CDR1 is MGHRA and CDR2 is YSYEKL. This CDR3 has 14 amino acids. CDR3 sequence: CASSQRTAYQPQHF. The CDR3 DNA reads as TGCGCCAGCAGCCAACGGACCGCCTATCAGCCCCAGCATTTT.

J is TRBJ1-1 and V is TRBV11-2, with TRBD1 matching 8 bases. Germline values: CDR1 SGHAT, CDR2 FQNNGV. The J segment lost 4 bases and the V segment lost 5 bases, leaving 9 bases of the junction unmatched. The CDR3 is 15 amino acids. The CDR3 region has the DNA TGTGCCAGCAGCGCCGGACAGGGCTGGAGCACTGAAGCTTTCTTT. Protein: CASSAGQGWSTEAFF.

The chain carries TRBV14 and TRBJ1-2; D remains unclear. V gave up 1 base and J gave up 4 bases, with 10 bases separating them. The CDR3 is 14 amino acids. Germline loops: CDR1 SGHDN, CDR2 FVKESK. CDR3 DNA sequence: TGTGCCAGCAGCCAAGTGTTGGCCAGCTATGGCTACACCTTC. This codes for CASSQVLASYGYTF.

The gene calls are TRBV5-1 and TRBJ2-3; perhaps TRBD2 as D (5 bases). Germline values: CDR1 SGHRS, CDR2 YFSETQ. This CDR3 comprises 15 residues. V was clipped by 6 bases and J by 10 bases, with 24 bases between them. In DNA, the CDR3 is TGCGCCAGCACCGTTGGACTTTCGTGGTGGTGGGCGCAGTATTTT. Its protein product is CASTVGLSWWWAQYF. Full variable domain (missing parts from reference TRBV5-1 and TRBJ2-3): KAGVTQTPRYLIKTRGQQVTLSCSPISGHRSVSWYQQTPGQGLQFLFEYFSETQRNKGNFPGRFSGRQFSNSRSEMNVSTLELGDSALYLCASTVGLSWWWAQYFGPGTRLTVL.

The chain links TRBV4-3 to TRBJ2-5, with D possibly TRBD2 on 5 matching bases. CDR1 is LGHNA and CDR2 is YSLEER in the germline V gene. The CDR3 has 15 amino acids. V lost 3 bases and J 5 bases, leaving 16 bases between the germline ends. The CDR3 region has the DNA TGCGCCAGCAGCCAGGGTCAAACTAGATCGGAGACCCAGTACTTC. Translated, it gives CASSQGQTRSETQYF.

V gene TRBV27 combines with J gene TRBJ2-7; D possibly corresponds to TRBD2 (7 bases). The V end lost 6 bases, the J end lost 2 bases, and 23 bases lay between the germline ends. This CDR3 comprises 17 residues. CDR1 is MNHEY, CDR2 SMNVEV, per germline (reference sequence). The CDR3 sequence: CASRPLTGGRRAYEQYF. For the CDR3, the DNA is TGTGCCAGCAGACCTCTCACGGGGGGCAGGAGGGCCTACGAGCAGTACTTC.

Remarks on this clone: Other DNA sequences in the sample encode the same CDR3. The genes are TRBV5-1 and TRBJ2-7, with TRBD2 matching over 8 bases. V lost 2 bases and J lost 4; bases outside the gene matches: 2. CDR3 size: 13 residues. The germline V gene encodes CDR1 SGHRS and CDR2 YFSETQ. CDR3 residues: CASSLTSGYEQYF. Here the CDR3 DNA reads TGCGCCAGCAGCTTAACTAGCGGTTACGAGCAGTACTTC.

The V and J genes are TRBV29-1 and TRBJ2-1; D might be TRBD2 (5 bases). The CDR3 is 15 amino acids. V was clipped by 5 bases and J by 8 bases, with 22 bases between them. Germline V gene sequence: CDR1 SQVTM, CDR2 ANQGSEA. The CDR3 nucleotides read TGCAGCGTTCGACTACGCGCGATACACCTCCATGAGCAGTTCTTC. Protein product: CSVRLRAIHLHEQFF.

The rearrangement links TRBV7-9 to TRBJ2-2; 7 positions match TRBD2. Trimming took 2 bases from V and 0 from J; bases not matched to a gene: 12. Germline CDR1 is SEHNR and CDR2 is FQNEAQ (reference sequence). This CDR3 region has 19 residues. The CDR3 loop is CASSLRAQAGLPNTGELFF. As DNA, the CDR3 is TGTGCCAGCAGCTTACGGGCCCAAGCGGGGTTACCGAACACCGGGGAGCTGTTTTTT.

The V gene is TRBV9, the J gene TRBJ2-1; 8 bases are a match to TRBD1. The CDR3 consists of 14 residues. Germline trimming cut 4 bases from V and 4 bases from J; bases unmatched to any gene: 4. CDR1 and CDR2 (germline): SGDLS, YYNGEE. CDR3 amino acids: CASSPWTGYNEQFF. In nucleotides, the CDR3 is TGTGCCAGCAGCCCCTGGACAGGGTACAATGAGCAGTTCTTC.

The chain uses TRBV11-2 and TRBJ2-7; possibly TRBD2 for D (5 bases). CDR1 and CDR2 from the germline V gene are SGHAT and FQNNGV. Trimming stripped 4 bases from V and 3 bases from J, with 16 bases between. This CDR3 spans 15 amino acids. CDR3 in DNA: TGTGCCAGCAGCTCCGGACTTGGCCCACACTACGAGCAGTACTTC. It specifies CASSSGLGPHYEQYF.

This rearrangement joins TRBV11-2 to TRBJ2-7; possibly TRBD1 or TRBD2 for D (6 bases each). This CDR3 has 15 residues. CDR1 SGHAT and CDR2 FQNNGV come from the germline V gene. Trimming stripped 3 bases from V and 2 bases from J, with 14 bases between. This CDR3 reads CASSFLGGGTYEQYF. The CDR3 region has the DNA TGTGCCAGCAGCTTCCTCGGAGGGGGGACCTACGAGCAGTACTTC.

The genes are TRBV27 and TRBJ2-7, with 8 nucleotides matching TRBD2. CDR1 and CDR2 from the germline V gene are MNHEY and SMNVEV (reference sequence). This CDR3 comprises 13 residues. Trimming cost V 6 bases and J 4 bases; bases outside gene matches: 5. DNA of the CDR3: TGTGCCAGCAGCCTAGCGGGTGAATACGAGCAGTACTTC. Encoded protein: CASSLAGEYEQYF.

The V gene is TRBV6-1, the J gene TRBJ2-7; D gene uncertain. V gave up 3 bases and J gave up 3 bases, with 12 bases separating them. The CDR3 sequence is 14 residues long. Germline CDR1 MNHNS, CDR2 SASEGT. For the CDR3, the DNA is TGTGCCAGCAGTGAGGCTATTTCTCACTACGAGCAGTACTTC. The encoded protein is CASSEAISHYEQYF.

This clone showed up just a few times. Other DNA sequences from this sample encode an identical CDR3 as well. The genes are TRBV29-1 and TRBJ1-4; D may be TRBD1 (5 bases). With 0 bases removed from V and 2 bases from J, the gap between germline ends came to 10 bases. Germline V CDR1 and CDR2: SQVTM, ANQGSEA. CDR3 length: 15 amino acids. The CDR3 DNA reads as TGCAGCGTTGAAGATTGGGGGGGGACTAATGAAAAACTGTTTTTT. This sequence encodes CSVEDWGGTNEKLFF.

V is TRBV7-3 and J is TRBJ2-1; maybe TRBD1 (5 bases). This CDR3 contains 16 residues. In germline, CDR1 is SGHTA, CDR2 FQGTGA. Trimming took 5 bases from V and 5 from J, leaving 19 bases between them. The CDR3 nucleotides are TGTGCCAGCAGCCCATACAGGACCCAAACACACAATGAGCAGTTCTTC. It is translated as CASSPYRTQTHNEQFF.

This chain connects TRBV7-9 to TRBJ2-7, with 12 nucleotides matching TRBD2. The length of the CDR3 is 18 residues. Unmatched junction bases numbered 10, after V lost 4 bases and J lost 0 bases. In germline, CDR1 is SEHNR, CDR2 FQNEAQ (reference sequence). The CDR3 sequence is CASSSVGTSGRYSYEQYF. CDR3 sequence (DNA): TGTGCCAGCAGCTCCGTGGGGACTAGCGGGCGATACTCCTACGAGCAGTACTTC.

V usage is TRBV11-2 and J usage is TRBJ2-2; D perhaps matches TRBD2 (6 bases). Trimming cost V 11 bases and J 4 bases, with 11 bases left between them. Germline-derived CDR1 and CDR2 are SGHAT and FQNNGV. The CDR3 contains 12 residues. The CDR3, as DNA: TGTGCCCGGGGGACTGGCACCGGGGAGCTGTTTTTT. Its translation is CARGTGTGELFF.

This chain links TRBV15 with TRBJ2-1; possibly TRBD1 for D (6 bases). V gave up 0 bases and J gave up 5 bases, with 14 bases separating them. The CDR3 extends over 16 amino acids. In germline, CDR1 is LNHNV, CDR2 YYDKDF (reference sequence). CDR3 protein: CATSRDFGGIDNEQFF. The CDR3 DNA reads TGTGCCACCAGCAGAGATTTTGGGGGCATCGACAATGAGCAGTTCTTC. The variable domain in full, with the rest retrieved from reference TRBV15 and TRBJ2-1, is DAMVIQNPRYQVTQFGKPVTLSCSQTLNHNVMYWYQQKSSQAPKLLFHYYDKDFNNEADTPDNFQSRRPNTSFCFLDIRSPGLGDTAMYLCATSRDFGGIDNEQFFGPGTRLTVL.

This clone was counted once. The chain has TRBV6-5 and TRBJ2-7; TRBD2 agrees at 11 bases. The CDR3 contains 15 residues. The germline CDR1 and CDR2 sequences are MNHEY and SVGAGI. The ends lost 5 bases at V and 0 bases at J; junction bases unmatched: 3. In nucleotides, the CDR3 is TGTGCCAGCAGTCATACTAGCGGGAGCTCCTACGAGCAGTACTTC. Translating it yields CASSHTSGSSYEQYF.

This chain connects TRBV5-4 to TRBJ1-1; no reliable D call. The V and J ends lost 0 bases and 8 bases respectively, with 11 bases between them. This CDR3 contains 13 residues. Per germline, CDR1 SGHNT and CDR2 YYREEE (reference sequence). The CDR3 sequence: CASSLARAEEAFF. The CDR3 DNA reads as TGTGCCAGCAGCTTGGCTCGGGCAGAGGAAGCTTTCTTT.

J is TRBJ1-1 and V is TRBV13, with TRBD1 matching over 7 bases. J gave up 1 base and V 6 bases, and 5 bases lay outside the gene matches. The CDR3 has 14 amino acids. The germline V gene encodes CDR1 PRHDT and CDR2 FYEKMQ (reference sequence). CDR3 nucleotides: TGTGCCAGCAGGGTCCGGGACAGGAACACTGAAGCTTTCTTT. Amino acids: CASRVRDRNTEAFF.

For the CDR3, the DNA is TGTGCCAGCAGCTTAGAAGGGGTTAGGCGGGACACTGAAGCTTTCTTT. This codes for CASSLEGVRRDTEAFF. V and J are TRBV7-9 and TRBJ1-1; tentatively, D is TRBD1 (5 bases). Germline V gene sequence: CDR1 SEHNR, CDR2 FQNEAQ (reference sequence). The V end was cut by 1 base, the J end by 3 bases, with 15 bases between. The CDR3 sequence is 16 residues long.

The chain has TRBV6-1 and TRBJ2-7; 8 nucleotides match TRBD2. Trimming cost V 0 bases and J 3 bases; bases outside gene matches: 1. CDR3 length: 14 residues. Germline CDR1 and CDR2: MNHNS and SASEGT. The CDR3, as DNA: TGTGCCAGCAGTGAAGCCGGGGGGGGCTACGAGCAGTACTTC. Translated: CASSEAGGGYEQYF.

This clone has just a few counts. CDR3 sequence reads: CASSQGTGWQPQHF. CDR3 nucleotides: TGCGCCAGCAGCCAAGGGACAGGGTGGCAGCCCCAGCATTTT. The V gene is TRBV4-1, the J gene TRBJ1-5; 8 bases map to TRBD1. The V and J ends lost 1 base and 7 bases, in that order; junction bases with no gene match: 3. The CDR3 is made up of 14 amino acids. CDR1 and CDR2 from the germline V gene are MGHRA and YSYEKL.

This chain joins TRBV14 and TRBJ2-7; no clear D gene. Trimming cost V 5 bases and J 3 bases, with 11 bases left between them. CDR3 length equals 13 residues. Germline V gene lookup returns CDR1 SGHDN and CDR2 FVKESK. Here the CDR3 reads CASSFIDRYEQYF. The CDR3 DNA reads as TGTGCCAGCAGCTTCATTGACCGCTACGAGCAGTACTTC. Based on the CDR3 plus reference TRBV14 and TRBJ2-7, the full variable domain is EAGVTQFPSHSVIEKGQTVTLRCDPISGHDNLYWYRRVMGKEIKFLLHFVKESKQDESGMPNNRFLAERTGGTYSTLKVQPAELEDSGVYFCASSFIDRYEQYFGPGTRLTVT.

A word on this clone: This specimen includes other DNA sequences encoding the same CDR3. The chain carries TRBV28 and TRBJ2-7; TRBD2 matches 10 bases. The CDR3 extends over 14 amino acids. Unmatched junction bases numbered 4, after V lost 5 bases and J lost 3 bases. Germline V gene lookup returns CDR1 MDHEN and CDR2 SYDVKM. The CDR3 sequence is CASSVLAGSYEQYF. The CDR3 nucleotides are TGTGCCAGCAGTGTACTAGCGGGGAGCTACGAGCAGTACTTC. Complete variable domain (other parts from reference TRBV28 and TRBJ2-7): DVKVTQSSRYLVKRTGEKVFLECVQDMDHENMFWYRQDPGLGLRLIYFSYDVKMKEKGDIPEGYSVSREKKERFSLILESASTNQTSMYLCASSVLAGSYEQYFGPGTRLTVT.

This sequence joins TRBV28 and TRBJ2-1; D gene unclear. The CDR3 has 13 residues. Per germline, CDR1 MDHEN and CDR2 SYDVKM. V gave up 5 bases and J gave up 4 bases, with 9 bases separating them. The CDR3 bases are TGTGCCAGCAGTCTAAAAAGGTACAATGAGCAGTTCTTC. Residues: CASSLKRYNEQFF.

This rearrangement joins TRBV27 to TRBJ1-2, with D perhaps TRBD1 (5 bases). Per germline, CDR1 MNHEY and CDR2 SMNVEV (reference sequence). V was clipped by 6 bases and J by 6 bases, with 17 bases between them. CDR3 length equals 14 residues. CDR3 nucleotides: TGTGCCAGCAGCCCTAGGGACGGAATGGATGGCTACACCTTC. As protein: CASSPRDGMDGYTF.